This is a list of T cell receptor beta chains from one sample in a study of shared clonotypes between healthy human individuals. Only in-frame clones appear in the TCRdb table, and some are missing; sequencing was by immunoSEQ multiplex PCR. The sample records hundreds of thousands of clones, over 95% being singletons. Sequenced sample: naive CD8+ T cells sorted from blood. These receptors originate from a young woman in good health. Both conserved end residues are part of each CDR3. A D gene is named only where the DNA matches it firmly. Clone size appears in some rows only: once, few, many, or a class for an expanded clone.

v_gene	d_gene	abundance	j_gene	CDR3nt	CDR3aa
TRBV25-1	NA	NA	TRBJ2-7	TGTGCCGCTGGGGGGAGTGTAAGTTCCGAGCAGTACTTC	CAAGGSVSSEQYF
TRBV19	NA	NA	TRBJ2-3	TGTGCCAGTAGTATATACACCACAAACCCCACAGATACGCAGTATTTT	CASSIYTTNPTDTQYF
TRBV2	TRBD2	NA	TRBJ2-2	TGTGCCAGCAGGCCCCGACTAGCGGGAGTAGGGGGATGGACCGGGGAGCTGTTTTTT	CASRPRLAGVGGWTGELFF
TRBV27	TRBD1	once	TRBJ2-7	TGTGCCAGCTCCCAGACCGGGACAGGGCGCTACGAGCAGTACTTC	CASSQTGTGRYEQYF
TRBV5-4	NA	NA	TRBJ2-7	TGTGCCAGCAGCTGGGCGAACAGGGCCTACGAGCAGTACTTC	CASSWANRAYEQYF
TRBV30	NA	NA	TRBJ2-3	TGTGCCTGGAGTAAGGGAGGAGCTAGCACAGATACGCAGTATTTT	CAWSKGGASTDTQYF
TRBV27	NA	NA	TRBJ2-1	TGTGCCAGCAGGACTCAGGGCCATGAGCAGTTCTTC	CASRTQGHEQFF
TRBV4-2	NA	NA	TRBJ2-2	TGTGCCAGCAGCCAAGATGAGGGTATCATGAACACCGGGGAGCTGTTTTTT	CASSQDEGIMNTGELFF
TRBV7-9	NA	NA	TRBJ2-5	NA	CASSLHFGGETQYF
TRBV19	TRBD1	once	TRBJ1-1	TGTGCCAGTACCATCGGACAGGGGAGAACTGAAGCTTTCTTT	CASTIGQGRTEAFF
TRBV7-6	NA	NA	TRBJ2-4	TGTGCCAGCAGCTTAATCTTCGCGGTCCTAGCCAAAAACATTCAGTACTTC	CASSLIFAVLAKNIQYF
TRBV14	TRBD2	NA	TRBJ2-7	TGTGCCAGCAGCCAAGATGGGCGACTAGCGTCCTACGAGCAGTACTTC	CASSQDGRLASYEQYF
TRBV29-1	NA	NA	TRBJ1-2	TGCAGCGCCCAGATAAGGGGTGGCTACACCTTC	CSAQIRGGYTF
TRBV28	NA	NA	TRBJ1-4	TGTGCCAGCAGTTTTATGGGATATAATGAAAAACTGTTTTTT	CASSFMGYNEKLFF
TRBV27	TRBD1	once	TRBJ1-2	TGTGCCAGCAGTAGGACAGGGGGCGCTTGCACCTTC	CASSRTGGACTF
TRBV4-1	TRBD1	NA	TRBJ1-2	TGCGCCAGCAGCCGAGACAGGGGGCAAAGCTATGGCTACACCTTC	CASSRDRGQSYGYTF
TRBV6-5	NA	NA	TRBJ1-2	TGTGCCAGCAGCCCCAACGGACAGAACTATGGCTACACCTTC	CASSPNGQNYGYTF
TRBV7-9	NA	NA	TRBJ2-2	TGTGCCAGCAGCTTTACCAGGGGGGCCGCGAACACCGGGGAGCTGTTTTTT	CASSFTRGAANTGELFF
TRBV15	NA	few	TRBJ1-5	TGTGCCACCAACGGGGGAGAATATAGCAATCAGCCCCAGCATTTT	CATNGGEYSNQPQHF
TRBV27	TRBD1	NA	TRBJ1-5	TGTGCCAGCAGCGCATTAGGACAGGTCGGGAATCAGCCCCAGCATTTT	CASSALGQVGNQPQHF
TRBV7-9	TRBD1	NA	TRBJ1-5	TGTGCCAGCAGCTTGGCCGGGACAGGGCACAATCAGCCCCAGCATTTT	CASSLAGTGHNQPQHF
TRBV4-1	NA	NA	TRBJ2-2	TGCGCCAGCAGCCAAGAAAGGATGGCGGGGGAGCTGTTTTTT	CASSQERMAGELFF
TRBV2	TRBD2	NA	TRBJ2-1	TGTGCCAGCAGTGGAGTAGCGGGAGCGGGCGATGAGCAGTTCTTC	CASSGVAGAGDEQFF